The source of this TCR beta chain is a study of CD8+CD57+ T cells in acquired aplastic anemia. Profiling of TCR beta VDJ combinations and CDR3 sequences used genomic DNA as template. TCRdb itself ran the reads through MiXCR, one entry per CDR3 protein. Of roughly 160,000 distinct CDR3 sequences listed, 65% to 75% are singletons. Study-level findings and limits: Under 35 was the count of CD8+ CDR3 sequences that patients shared with controls.

Patients selected for sequencing had displayed CD8+CD57+ cell expansion by flow cytometry. Patients had undergone no therapy by the time their blood was sampled. Regarding this clonotype: The antigen is unknown.

Germline loops: CDR1 SGHVS, CDR2 FQNEAQ. This CDR3 spans 14 amino acids. Trimming stripped 5 bases from V and 5 bases from J, with 15 bases between. The TCR was taken from a human donor with aplastic anemia. Sequencing input: sorted CD4+, CD8+, or CD8+CD57+ T cells (not recorded which) from PBMCs. The chain joins TRBV7-8 to TRBJ1-1; D uncertain. CDR3 residues: CASSPDGGTTEAFF. In DNA, the CDR3 is TGTGCCAGCAGCCCTGACGGTGGAACAACTGAAGCTTTCTTT.